These 21 T cell receptor beta chains came from one sample sequenced in a study of OX40 agonist ivuxolimab in advanced cancers. Assay: immunoSEQ multiplex PCR; the TCRdb copy retains only in-frame clones and omits some. Of tens of thousands of clones in the sample, roughly 80% are singletons; the top ten hold 5%. The sample was CD4+ or CD8+ T cells sorted from blood, taken in a trial of the OX40 agonist ivuxolimab. These receptors were taken from an adult with an advanced solid tumor such as melanoma, head and neck, liver or kidney cancer.

The V gene is TRBV6-5, the J gene TRBJ1-2, with D possibly TRBD1 on 5 matching bases. Trimming removed 6 bases from V and 3 bases from J, with 11 bases in between. CDR1 and CDR2 (germline): MNHEY, SVGAGI. The length of the CDR3 is 13 residues. The CDR3 sequence: CASSRQKYYGYTF. CDR3 DNA: TGTGCCAGCAGCCGACAGAAATACTATGGCTACACCTTC.

V is TRBV6-1 and J is TRBJ1-1; 8 bases agree with TRBD1. After removal of 4 bases from V and 3 bases from J, the junction contained 13 bases not matched to a gene. This CDR3 has 17 amino acids. The V gene's germline CDR1 is MNHNS and CDR2 SASEGT. The CDR3 DNA reads TGTGCCAGCAGTGCGACAGGGGTCGGGATCCGGGACACTGAAGCTTTCTTT. This translates into CASSATGVGIRDTEAFF.

As for this clone: This sample also contains other DNA sequences that code for the same CDR3. The gene calls are TRBV9 and TRBJ2-2; D possibly matches TRBD1 or TRBD2 (5 bases each). Germline CDR1 is SGDLS and CDR2 is YYNGEE. Trimming left V 0 bases short and J 3 bases short, with 6 bases between. This CDR3 has 14 residues. The CDR3: CASSVVGDTGELFF. As DNA, the CDR3 is TGTGCCAGCAGCGTAGTGGGGGACACCGGGGAGCTGTTTTTT.

Ten or more counts support this clone. CDR3 DNA sequence: TGTGCCAGCAGTTATGGTCCGTGGCAGGAGAACACTGAAGCTTTCTTT. This sequence encodes CASSYGPWQENTEAFF. The chain couples TRBV6-5 to TRBJ1-1; D call uncertain. Germline lookup yields CDR1 MNHEY and CDR2 SVGAGI. Trimming took 3 bases from V and 1 from J, leaving 15 bases between them. This CDR3 has 16 residues.

The chain is built from TRBV4-1 and TRBJ2-5; possible D gene TRBD2, 5 bases. The germline V and J ends were trimmed by 4 bases and 3 bases, with 12 bases remaining between them. The CDR3 runs to 14 residues. The germline V gene has CDR1 MGHRA and CDR2 YSYEKL. CDR3 sequence (DNA): TGCGCCAGCAGCCTTCAATCCGGGGAAGAGACCCAGTACTTC. Translation: CASSLQSGEETQYF.

This clone was counted once. This chain uses TRBV6-5 with TRBJ2-2; 8 bases fit TRBD1. This CDR3 is 15 amino acids long. CDR1 and CDR2 (germline): MNHEY, SVGAGI. V shed 6 bases, J shed 0 bases, and the junction held 3 bases outside the gene matches. CDR3 bases: TGTGCCAGCAGCCAACAGGGGGCGAACACCGGGGAGCTGTTTTTT. Encoded protein: CASSQQGANTGELFF.

The chain recombines TRBV19 with TRBJ2-2; tentatively, D is TRBD1 or TRBD2 (6 bases each). The CDR3 covers 13 residues. V gave up 8 bases and J gave up 2 bases, with 9 bases separating them. Germline CDR1 and CDR2: LNHDA and SQIVND (reference sequence). CDR3 nucleotide sequence: TGTGCCAGTGCGGGACATAACACCGGGGAGCTGTTTTTT. Amino acid sequence: CASAGHNTGELFF.

The chain joins TRBV13 to TRBJ1-1; D unresolved. V dropped 3 bases and J dropped 6 bases, with 14 bases sitting between them. The CDR3 runs to 14 residues. Germline CDR1 reads PRHDT; CDR2 reads FYEKMQ (reference sequence). Written as DNA, the CDR3 is TGTGCCAGCAGCTTCGGTGGAGGGTCTGCTGAAGCTTTCTTT. Translated: CASSFGGGSAEAFF.

The V call is TRBV11-3, the J call TRBJ2-3, with 10 bases identical to TRBD2. V gave up 1 base and J gave up 4 bases; unmatched junction bases: 5. The CDR3 runs to 16 residues. The germline gives CDR1 SGHNT, CDR2 YENEEA. This chain's CDR3 is CASSLGVSGGSDTQYF. CDR3 nucleotides: TGTGCCAGCAGCTTAGGGGTTAGCGGGGGGTCAGATACGCAGTATTTT.

This clone turned up a few times. This chain uses TRBV2 with TRBJ1-5, with TRBD1 matching 7 bases. Trimming cost V 6 bases and J 5 bases; bases outside gene matches: 4. In germline, CDR1 is SNHLY, CDR2 FYNNEI. The CDR3 contains 13 residues. The CDR3 is CASRGTGDQPQHF. The CDR3 nucleotides are TGTGCCAGCAGGGGTACAGGGGATCAGCCCCAGCATTTT.

Comments on this clone: The same CDR3 is also encoded by other DNA sequences in this sample. This sequence joins TRBV5-4 and TRBJ1-1, with no clear D. Germline lookup yields CDR1 SGHNT and CDR2 YYREEE (reference sequence). Trimming removed 0 bases at V and 0 bases at J, with 3 bases between. There are 13 residues in the CDR3. Here the CDR3 DNA reads TGTGCCAGCAGCTTGGCTGTGAACACTGAAGCTTTCTTT. This translates into CASSLAVNTEAFF.

The V gene is TRBV6-6, the J gene TRBJ2-2; the D call may be TRBD1 or TRBD2 (5 bases each). V dropped 5 bases and J dropped 3 bases, with 10 bases sitting between them. The CDR3 runs to 14 residues. Per the germline V gene, CDR1 is MNHNY and CDR2 is SVGAGI (reference sequence). As DNA, the CDR3 is TGTGCCAGCAGTGAGGGACCCTACACCGGGGAGCTGTTTTTT. This sequence encodes CASSEGPYTGELFF.

This chain links TRBV13 with TRBJ2-7; 9 nucleotides align to TRBD1. V lost 0 bases, J lost 3 bases, and 0 bases stayed unmatched. Germline V gene data show CDR1 as PRHDT and CDR2 as FYEKMQ (reference sequence). The CDR3 contains 14 residues. The CDR3 DNA sequence: TGTGCCAGCAGCTTAGGGACAGGGGGCTACGAGCAGTACTTC. This translates into CASSLGTGGYEQYF.

The chain employs TRBV11-3 and TRBJ2-2; tentative D call: TRBD2 (7 bases). This CDR3 has 17 residues. The V gene's germline CDR1 is SGHNT and CDR2 YENEEA. Trimming took 0 bases from V and 6 from J, leaving 17 bases between them. This CDR3 is CASSLDAGDRQAGELFF. In DNA, the CDR3 is TGTGCCAGCAGCTTAGATGCGGGAGACAGACAGGCCGGGGAGCTGTTTTTT.

Details on this clone: Other DNA sequences in the same sample also yield this CDR3. The chain has TRBV11-2 and TRBJ2-5, with D perhaps matching TRBD1 or TRBD2 (5 bases each). Germline values: CDR1 SGHAT, CDR2 FQNNGV. This CDR3 has 13 residues. Trimming stripped 5 bases from V and 1 base from J, with 8 bases between. CDR3 sequence reads: CASSPGTQETQYF. DNA of the CDR3: TGTGCCAGCAGCCCTGGGACCCAAGAGACCCAGTACTTC.

The J gene is TRBJ2-7, the V gene TRBV5-4; TRBD1 aligns across 9 bases. Germline CDR1 reads SGHNT; CDR2 reads YYREEE (reference sequence). There are 15 residues in the CDR3. V lost 4 bases and J lost 4; bases outside the gene matches: 9. The CDR3 loop reads CASSLPGQGWYEQYF. DNA for the CDR3: TGTGCCAGCAGCCTACCGGGACAGGGATGGTACGAGCAGTACTTC.

This clone is a singleton in its sample. This chain links TRBV19 with TRBJ1-4; no clear D gene. The CDR3 is 15 amino acids. The ends were cut back, 9 bases at V and 4 bases at J, with 18 bases in the middle. Germline V gene lookup returns CDR1 LNHDA and CDR2 SQIVND (reference sequence). CDR3 bases: TGTGCCAGCTTGAACGCAAGAGTGGGTAATGAAAAACTGTTTTTT. As protein: CASLNARVGNEKLFF.

The chain combines TRBV11-3 with TRBJ1-3; 7 bases fit TRBD1. CDR1 is SGHNT and CDR2 is YENEEA in the germline V gene. The CDR3 loop spans 15 amino acids. Trimming cost V 5 bases and J 5 bases; bases outside gene matches: 9. CDR3 coding DNA: TGTGCCAGCAGCATCAGACAGGGTAAAAGAAACACCATATATTTT. It translates to CASSIRQGKRNTIYF.

The chain employs TRBV5-1 and TRBJ1-2, with 8 bases fitting TRBD1. This CDR3 region has 15 residues. Germline V gene lookup returns CDR1 SGHRS and CDR2 YFSETQ. The V gene end was trimmed by 4 bases and the J gene end by 6 bases; junction bases not matched to a gene: 11. The CDR3 coding sequence is TGCGCCAGCAGCCCTACCGGGACAGGTGAAAATGGCTACACCTTC. Translating gives CASSPTGTGENGYTF.

The chain carries TRBV28 and TRBJ1-1; D gene unclear. With 6 bases removed from V and 3 bases from J, the gap between germline ends came to 8 bases. Germline V gives CDR1 MDHEN, CDR2 SYDVKM. This CDR3 is built from 12 residues. The DNA of the CDR3 is TGTGCCAGCAGGTCGAGGGACACTGAAGCTTTCTTT. This translates into CASRSRDTEAFF.

The gene calls are TRBV5-1 and TRBJ2-1; 15 nucleotides align to TRBD2. This CDR3 contains 16 residues. The V and J ends lost 0 bases and 9 bases, in that order; junction bases with no gene match: 4. Germline V gene data show CDR1 as SGHRS and CDR2 as YFSETQ. The CDR3 DNA is TGCGCCAGCAGCTTGGAGTTGGGACTAGCGGGAGGTGAGCAGTTCTTC. Protein sequence: CASSLELGLAGGEQFF.